Included here is one T cell receptor (beta chain) sequence, with context. Its matching antigen is unknown. Time point defined: pretreatment peripheral blood. The assay was immunoSEQ multiplex PCR, and TCRdb's table has in-frame clones only and misses some. The sample yields about 130,000 clones, 70% to 85% seen once. These data belong to a study of PD-L1 blockade in urothelial cancer. Background on the study: Analyses were performed on blood at 3 weeks after treatment start (the second dose) and at 6 weeks. T cells were recovered from blood samples at a median of roughly 150,000. Overall study findings and caveats: When pretreatment blood TCR clonality was below the median, it predicted better survival.

The CDR3 is 18 residues long. V lost 4 bases, J lost 0 bases, and 16 bases lay in between. Per the germline V gene, CDR1 is MGHDK and CDR2 is SYGVNS. This receptor was obtained from a man aged 45-65 years with urothelial cancer. This rearrangement joins TRBV25-1 to TRBJ2-6; D perhaps matches TRBD1 (6 bases). The sample was PBMCs, taken around atezolizumab (anti-PD-L1) treatment. The CDR3 spells CASSASHRQVSGANVLTF. CDR3 sequence (DNA): TGTGCCAGCAGTGCCTCACATAGACAGGTCTCTGGGGCCAACGTCCTGACTTTC.